Below, 5 T cell receptor beta chains from the same sample are listed, as sequenced in a study of CXCR3-negative and CXCR3-positive naive CD8 T cells. The authors prepared UMI-labeled TRB cDNA libraries by 5' RACE. TCRdb re-called the 5' RACE reads and gives one entry per CDR3 protein, without DNA. The table for this sample gives some 120,000 distinct CDR3 sequences. Findings of the study overall: CXCR3-expressing naive cells carried TRB CDR3s more hydrophobic than those of CXCR3-negative naive cells.

Which antigens these TCRs recognize remains unknown. The sequencing input was naive CXCR3+ CD8+ T cells from blood. The subset is: CD45RO-CCR7+CD27+CD95- naive CD8+ T cells expressing CXCR3 (TNR3+). These receptors all stem from a human donor in good health. Some clones in this sample may be carry-over from other donors' samples.

This chain joins TRBV28 and TRBJ2-5; TCRdb reports TRBD1, a call that lacks DNA to check it against. Per the germline V gene, CDR1 is MDHEN and CDR2 is SYDVKM. The CDR3 length is 17 residues. This chain's CDR3 is CASSYHGQGMYQETQYF.

The chain recombines TRBV29-1 with TRBJ2-1; TCRdb's D call of TRBD2 is untestable without DNA. This CDR3 has 13 amino acids. Germline CDR1 is SQVTM and CDR2 is ANQGSEA. The CDR3 reads CSVYSGSYNEQFF.

The chain joins TRBV28 to TRBJ2-1; with no DNA, the TCRdb D assignment of TRBD2 cannot be verified. This CDR3 contains 18 residues. Germline CDR1 MDHEN, CDR2 SYDVKM. The CDR3: CASSLGVAGGPTYNEQFF.

The V gene is TRBV29-1, the J gene TRBJ2-1. CDR1 and CDR2 (germline): SQVTM, ANQGSEA. This CDR3 is 12 amino acids long. The CDR3 spells CSVEDNGNEQFF.

V usage is TRBV9 and J usage is TRBJ2-3; TCRdb reports TRBD2, a call that lacks DNA to check it against. Germline V gene sequence: CDR1 SGDLS, CDR2 YYNGEE. This CDR3 is 13 amino acids long. This chain's CDR3 is CASSVAGADTQYF.